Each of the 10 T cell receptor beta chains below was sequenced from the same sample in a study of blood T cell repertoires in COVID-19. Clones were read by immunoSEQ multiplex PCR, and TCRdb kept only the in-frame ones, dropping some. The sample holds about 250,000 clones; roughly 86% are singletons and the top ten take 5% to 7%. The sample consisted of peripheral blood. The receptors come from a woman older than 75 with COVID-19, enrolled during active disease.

The CDR3 here is CASSVSSRFTYEQYV. In DNA form, the CDR3 reads TGTGCCAGCAGTGTTAGCTCGCGTTTCACCTACGAGCAGTACGTC. The chain carries TRBV28 and TRBJ2-7; D unresolved. V gave up 5 bases and J gave up 2 bases, with 16 bases separating them. The CDR3 consists of 15 residues. Germline assignment: CDR1 MDHEN and CDR2 SYDVKM.

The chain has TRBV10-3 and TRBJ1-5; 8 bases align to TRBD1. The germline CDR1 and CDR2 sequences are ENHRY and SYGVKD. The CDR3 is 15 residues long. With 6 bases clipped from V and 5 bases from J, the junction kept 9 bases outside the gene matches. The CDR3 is CAISPVAGGDQPQHF. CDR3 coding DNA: TGTGCCATCAGCCCCGTGGCAGGGGGCGATCAGCCCCAGCATTTT.

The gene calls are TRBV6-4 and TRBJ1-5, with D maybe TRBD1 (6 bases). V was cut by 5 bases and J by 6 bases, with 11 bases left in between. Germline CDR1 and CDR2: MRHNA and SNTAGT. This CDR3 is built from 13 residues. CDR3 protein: CASSRTDGQPQHF. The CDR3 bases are TGTGCCAGCAGTCGGACAGACGGTCAGCCCCAGCATTTT.

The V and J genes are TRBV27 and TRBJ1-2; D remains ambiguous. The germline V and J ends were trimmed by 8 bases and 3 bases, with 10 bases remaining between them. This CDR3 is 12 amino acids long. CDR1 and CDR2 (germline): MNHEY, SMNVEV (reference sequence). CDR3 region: CASQVSDYGYTF. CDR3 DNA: TGTGCCAGCCAGGTATCTGACTATGGCTACACCTTC.

The CDR3 sequence is CASSQDHTDTQYF. The DNA of the CDR3 is TGCGCCAGCAGCCAAGATCACACAGATACGCAGTATTTT. The chain recombines TRBV4-3 with TRBJ2-3; D is uncertain. Trimming took 0 bases from V and 2 from J, leaving 3 bases between them. The germline V gene has CDR1 LGHNA and CDR2 YSLEER. The CDR3 sequence is 13 residues long.

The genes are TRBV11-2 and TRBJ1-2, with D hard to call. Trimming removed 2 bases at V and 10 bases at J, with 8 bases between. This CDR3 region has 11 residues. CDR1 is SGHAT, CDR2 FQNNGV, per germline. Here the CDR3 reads CASSLNRDYTF. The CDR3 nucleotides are TGTGCCAGCAGCTTAAATCGGGACTACACCTTC.

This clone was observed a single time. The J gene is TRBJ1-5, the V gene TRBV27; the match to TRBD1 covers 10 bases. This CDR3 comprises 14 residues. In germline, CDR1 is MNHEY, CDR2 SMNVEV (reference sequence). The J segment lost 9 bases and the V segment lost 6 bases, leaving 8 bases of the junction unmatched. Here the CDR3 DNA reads TGTGCCAGCAGGGGCTGGACAGGGGGTCTGCCCCAGCATTTT. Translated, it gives CASRGWTGGLPQHF.

The CDR3 DNA is TGTGCCACCAGCAGAGATCTGGCAGGGGGTGGTTATGGCTACACCTTC. This translates into CATSRDLAGGGYGYTF. The chain has TRBV15 and TRBJ1-2; 7 bases agree with TRBD1. This CDR3 is 16 amino acids long. Germline V gene sequence: CDR1 LNHNV, CDR2 YYDKDF (reference sequence). After removal of 0 bases from V and 5 bases from J, the junction contained 9 bases not matched to a gene.

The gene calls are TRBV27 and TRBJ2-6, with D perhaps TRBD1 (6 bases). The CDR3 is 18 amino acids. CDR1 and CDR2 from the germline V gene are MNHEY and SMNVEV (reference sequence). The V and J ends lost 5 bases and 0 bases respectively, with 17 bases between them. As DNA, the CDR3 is TGTGCCAGCAGTAAAACAGGGATCCAGGCCTCTGGGGCCAACGTCCTGACTTTC. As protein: CASSKTGIQASGANVLTF. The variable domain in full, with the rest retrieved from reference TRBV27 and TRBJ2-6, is EAQVTQNPRYLITVTGKKLTVTCSQNMNHEYMSWYRQDPGLGLRQIYYSMNVEVTDKGDVPEGYKVSRKEKRNFPLILESPSPNQTSLYFCASSKTGIQASGANVLTFGAGSRLTVL.

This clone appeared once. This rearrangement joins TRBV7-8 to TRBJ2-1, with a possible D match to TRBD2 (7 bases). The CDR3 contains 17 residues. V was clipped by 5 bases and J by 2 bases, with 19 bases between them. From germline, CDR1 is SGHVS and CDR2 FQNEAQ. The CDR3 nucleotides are TGTGCCAGCAGCACCGCCGGAGGGGGGGCCCCCTACAATGAGCAGTTCTTC. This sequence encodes CASSTAGGGAPYNEQFF.